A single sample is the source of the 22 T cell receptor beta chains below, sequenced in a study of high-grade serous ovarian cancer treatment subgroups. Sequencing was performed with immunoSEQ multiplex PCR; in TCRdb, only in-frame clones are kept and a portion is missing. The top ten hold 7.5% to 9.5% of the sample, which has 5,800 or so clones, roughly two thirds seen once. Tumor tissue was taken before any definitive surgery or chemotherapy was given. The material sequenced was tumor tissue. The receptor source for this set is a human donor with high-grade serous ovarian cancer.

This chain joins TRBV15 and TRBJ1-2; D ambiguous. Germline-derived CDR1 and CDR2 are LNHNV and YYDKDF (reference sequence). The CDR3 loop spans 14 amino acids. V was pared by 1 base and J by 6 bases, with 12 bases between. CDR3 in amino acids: CATSRVRFDDGYTF. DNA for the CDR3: TGTGCCACCAGCAGAGTCCGGTTCGATGATGGCTACACCTTC. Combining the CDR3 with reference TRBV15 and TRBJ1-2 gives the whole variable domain DAMVIQNPRYQVTQFGKPVTLSCSQTLNHNVMYWYQQKSSQAPKLLFHYYDKDFNNEADTPDNFQSRRPNTSFCFLDIRSPGLGDTAMYLCATSRVRFDDGYTFGSGTRLTVV.

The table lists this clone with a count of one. This chain's CDR3 is CASAGAGGADTQYF. The CDR3 DNA is TGTGCCAGCGCGGGAGCGGGGGGAGCAGATACGCAGTATTTT. The chain recombines TRBV7-3 with TRBJ2-3; TRBD2 agrees at 9 bases. CDR1 and CDR2 (germline): SGHTA, FQGTGA. V was clipped by 8 bases and J by 4 bases; unmatched bases: 7. This CDR3 has 14 residues.

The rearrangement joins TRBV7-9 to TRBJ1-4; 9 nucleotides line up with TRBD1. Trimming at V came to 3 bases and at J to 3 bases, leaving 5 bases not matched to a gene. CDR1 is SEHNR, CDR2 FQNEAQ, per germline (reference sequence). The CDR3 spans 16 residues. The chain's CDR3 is CASSFNRGHPNEKLFF. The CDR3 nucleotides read TGTGCCAGCAGCTTCAACAGGGGGCATCCTAATGAAAAACTGTTTTTT.

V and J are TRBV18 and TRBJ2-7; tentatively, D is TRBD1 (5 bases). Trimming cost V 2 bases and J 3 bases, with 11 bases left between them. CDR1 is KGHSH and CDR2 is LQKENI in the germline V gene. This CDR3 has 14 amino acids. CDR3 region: CASSPSQGVYEQYF. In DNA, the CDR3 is TGTGCCAGCTCACCAAGCCAGGGCGTCTACGAGCAGTACTTC.

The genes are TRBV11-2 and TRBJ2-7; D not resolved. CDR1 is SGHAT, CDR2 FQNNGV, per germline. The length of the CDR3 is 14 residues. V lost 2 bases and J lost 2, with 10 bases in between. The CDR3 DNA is TGTGCCAGCAGCTTATATAGGACCGCCTACGAGCAGTACTTC. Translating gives CASSLYRTAYEQYF.

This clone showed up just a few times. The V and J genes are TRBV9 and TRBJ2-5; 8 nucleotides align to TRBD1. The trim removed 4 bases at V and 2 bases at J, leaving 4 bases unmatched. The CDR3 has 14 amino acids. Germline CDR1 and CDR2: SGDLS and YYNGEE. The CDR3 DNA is TGTGCCAGCAGCTTCACAGGGGGGCAAGAGACCCAGTACTTC. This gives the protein CASSFTGGQETQYF. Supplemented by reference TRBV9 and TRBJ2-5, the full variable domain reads DSGVTQTPKHLITATGQRVTLRCSPRSGDLSVYWYQQSLDQGLQFLIQYYNGEERAKGNILERFSAQQFPDLHSELNLSSLELGDSALYFCASSFTGGQETQYFGPGTRLLVL.

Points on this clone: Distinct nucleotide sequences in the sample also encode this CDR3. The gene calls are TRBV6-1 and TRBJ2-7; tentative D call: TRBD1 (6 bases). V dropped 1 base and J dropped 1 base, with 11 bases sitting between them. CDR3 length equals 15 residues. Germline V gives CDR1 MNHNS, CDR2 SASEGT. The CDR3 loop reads CASSEEQGLSYEQYF. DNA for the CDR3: TGTGCCAGCAGTGAAGAACAGGGCTTATCCTACGAGCAGTACTTC.

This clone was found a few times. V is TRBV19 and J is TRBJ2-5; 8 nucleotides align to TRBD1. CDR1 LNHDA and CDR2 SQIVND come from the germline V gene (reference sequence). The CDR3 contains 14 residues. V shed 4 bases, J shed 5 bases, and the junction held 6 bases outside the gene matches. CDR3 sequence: CASSTYGQGETQYF. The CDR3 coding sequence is TGTGCCAGTAGTACCTACGGACAGGGCGAGACCCAGTACTTC.

This CDR3 reads CASSERGVEDTQYF. Here the CDR3 DNA reads TGTGCCAGCAGCGAGCGGGGGGTTGAAGATACGCAGTATTTT. The chain has TRBV9 and TRBJ2-3; 9 bases line up with TRBD2. V lost 3 bases and J lost 5; bases outside the gene matches: 4. The CDR3 is 14 amino acids. Germline-derived CDR1 and CDR2 are SGDLS and YYNGEE.

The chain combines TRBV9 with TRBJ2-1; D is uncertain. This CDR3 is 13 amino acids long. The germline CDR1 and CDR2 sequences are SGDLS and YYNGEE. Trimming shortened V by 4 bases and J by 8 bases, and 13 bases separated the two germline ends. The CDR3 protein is CASSSPAGHEQFF. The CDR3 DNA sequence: TGTGCCAGCAGCAGTCCGGCCGGGCATGAGCAGTTCTTC.

The CDR3 DNA sequence: TGTGCCAGCGGACCCACCCGGGACAGGGCCTATGGCTACACCTTC. This sequence encodes CASGPTRDRAYGYTF. V is TRBV7-6 and J is TRBJ1-2, with TRBD1 matching over 9 bases. Germline CDR1 is SGHVS and CDR2 is FNYEAQ. V shed 8 bases, J shed 4 bases, and the junction held 11 bases outside the gene matches. CDR3 length: 15 amino acids.

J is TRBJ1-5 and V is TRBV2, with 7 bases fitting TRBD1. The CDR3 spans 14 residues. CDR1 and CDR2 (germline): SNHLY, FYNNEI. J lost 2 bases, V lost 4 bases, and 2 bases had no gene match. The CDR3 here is CASSGQGGNQPQHF. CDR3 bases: TGTGCCAGCAGTGGACAGGGCGGCAATCAGCCCCAGCATTTT.

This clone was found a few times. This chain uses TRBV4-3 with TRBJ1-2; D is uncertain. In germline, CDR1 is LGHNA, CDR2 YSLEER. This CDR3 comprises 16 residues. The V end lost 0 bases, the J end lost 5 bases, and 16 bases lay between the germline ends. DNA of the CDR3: TGCGCCAGCAGCCAAGATCTCGGGCAAACTACTTATGGCTACACCTTC. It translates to CASSQDLGQTTYGYTF.

CDR3 sequence (DNA): TGTGCCAGCAGTCCAGGACTACCGAGCACAGATACGCAGTATTTT. This encodes CASSPGLPSTDTQYF. The rearrangement joins TRBV6-5 to TRBJ2-3, with a possible D match to TRBD2 (6 bases). The CDR3 extends over 15 amino acids. V was shortened by 5 bases and J by 0 bases, with 12 bases between the two germline ends. CDR1 and CDR2 from the germline V gene are MNHEY and SVGAGI.

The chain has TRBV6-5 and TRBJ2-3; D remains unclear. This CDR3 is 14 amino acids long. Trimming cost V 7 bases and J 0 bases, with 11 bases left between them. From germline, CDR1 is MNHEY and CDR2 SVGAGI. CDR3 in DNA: TGTGCCAGCATTCCGGCCTGGAGCACAGATACGCAGTATTTT. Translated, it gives CASIPAWSTDTQYF.

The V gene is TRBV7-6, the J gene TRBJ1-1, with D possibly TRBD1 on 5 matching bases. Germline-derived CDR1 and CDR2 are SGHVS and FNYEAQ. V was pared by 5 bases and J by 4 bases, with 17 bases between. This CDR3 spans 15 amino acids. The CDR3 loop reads CASSLAQGVGTEAFF. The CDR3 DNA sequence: TGTGCCAGCAGCCTCGCCCAGGGTGTCGGCACTGAAGCTTTCTTT.

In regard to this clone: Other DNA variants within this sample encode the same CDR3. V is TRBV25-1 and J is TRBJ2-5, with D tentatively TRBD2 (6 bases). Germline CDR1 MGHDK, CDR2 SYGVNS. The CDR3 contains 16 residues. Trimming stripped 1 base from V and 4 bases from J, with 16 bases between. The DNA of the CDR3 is TGTGCCAGCAGTGAATGGTTGGCGGCGGGGCCAGAGACCCAGTACTTC. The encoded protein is CASSEWLAAGPETQYF.

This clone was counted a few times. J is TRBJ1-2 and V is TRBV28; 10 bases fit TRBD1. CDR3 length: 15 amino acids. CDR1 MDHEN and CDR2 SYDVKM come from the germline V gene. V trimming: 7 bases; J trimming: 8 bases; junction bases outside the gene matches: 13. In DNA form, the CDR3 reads TGTGCCAGCACCTCGACAGGGGGCGCCTCATGGGGCTACACCTTC. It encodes CASTSTGGASWGYTF.

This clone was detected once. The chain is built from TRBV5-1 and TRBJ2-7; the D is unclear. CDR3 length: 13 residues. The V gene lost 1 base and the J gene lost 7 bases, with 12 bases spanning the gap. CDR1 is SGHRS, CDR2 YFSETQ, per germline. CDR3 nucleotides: TGCGCCAGCAGCTTGACCTCGAATGGAGAGCAGTACTTC. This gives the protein CASSLTSNGEQYF.

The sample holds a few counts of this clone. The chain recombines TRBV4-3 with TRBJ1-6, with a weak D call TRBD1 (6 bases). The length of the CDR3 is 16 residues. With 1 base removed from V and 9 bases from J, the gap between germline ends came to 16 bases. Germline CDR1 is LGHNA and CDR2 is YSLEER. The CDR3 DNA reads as TGCGCCAGCAGCCAAGTTCAGGGCAGGGGTGGTTCACCCCTCCACTTT. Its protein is CASSQVQGRGGSPLHF.

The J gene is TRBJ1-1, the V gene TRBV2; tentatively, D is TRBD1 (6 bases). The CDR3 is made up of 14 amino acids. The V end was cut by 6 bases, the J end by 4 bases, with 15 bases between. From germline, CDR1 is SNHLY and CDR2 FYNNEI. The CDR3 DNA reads TGTGCCAGCAGGGGGTCTCTAGGGGGCACTGAAGCTTTCTTT. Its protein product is CASRGSLGGTEAFF. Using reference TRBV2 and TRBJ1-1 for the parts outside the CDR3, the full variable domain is EPEVTQTPSHQVTQMGQEVILRCVPISNHLYFYWYRQILGQKVEFLVSFYNNEISEKSEIFDDQFSVERPDGSNFTLKIRSTKLEDSAMYFCASRGSLGGTEAFFGQGTRLTVV.

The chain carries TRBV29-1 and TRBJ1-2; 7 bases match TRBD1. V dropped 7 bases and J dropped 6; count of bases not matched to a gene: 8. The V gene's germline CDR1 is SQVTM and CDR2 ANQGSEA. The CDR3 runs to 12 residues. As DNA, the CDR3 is TGCAGCGGTGGGCAACAGGGGAATGGCTACACCTTC. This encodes CSGGQQGNGYTF.